This passage covers 23 T cell receptor beta chains from one sample sequenced in a study of TIL therapy for anti-PD-1-resistant metastatic lung cancer. Time point in this sample: pre-treatment sample, taken before nivolumab and TIL therapy. This was the immunoSEQ v3 assay. Generated by immunoSEQ multiplex PCR, the TCRdb table keeps only in-frame clones and is missing some. The data hold approximately 22,000 clones, with around 70% observed a single time. Source: blood, taken at baseline. Source of these receptors: a person aged 25 to 85 with non-small cell lung cancer.

The CDR3 loop is CASSDEAGGADTQYF. DNA of the CDR3: TGTGCCAGCAGTGACGAGGCAGGGGGCGCAGATACGCAGTATTTT. This rearrangement joins TRBV6-4 to TRBJ2-3; 8 nucleotides align to TRBD1. J gave up 4 bases and V 2 bases, and 5 bases lay outside the gene matches. The CDR3 has 15 residues. The germline gives CDR1 MRHNA, CDR2 SNTAGT.

This chain uses TRBV4-2 with TRBJ2-1; TRBD1 matches at 9 bases. After removal of 3 bases from V and 6 bases from J, the junction contained 12 bases not matched to a gene. CDR1 LGHNA and CDR2 YNFKEQ come from the germline V gene. The CDR3 spans 17 residues. The chain's CDR3 is CASSQIGETGGGNEQFF. The DNA of the CDR3 is TGTGCCAGCAGCCAGATCGGTGAGACAGGGGGAGGCAATGAGCAGTTCTTC.

DNA for the CDR3: TGTGCCAGCTCACCAGGGACGAAGCAGGCGCGCGAGCAGTACGTC. Its protein is CASSPGTKQAREQYV. The chain couples TRBV18 to TRBJ2-7; D tentatively reads TRBD1 or TRBD2 (5 bases each). V gave up 2 bases and J gave up 6 bases, with 17 bases separating them. CDR1 is KGHSH, CDR2 LQKENI, per germline. The length of the CDR3 is 15 residues.

This clone was recorded only once. The chain links TRBV6-2 or TRBV6-3 to TRBJ2-5; D gene unclear. The germline gives CDR1 MNHEY, CDR2 SVGEGT. This CDR3 region has 18 residues. Between the trimmed V and J ends, which lost 0 bases and 2 bases, there was a span of 19 bases. In nucleotides, the CDR3 is TGTGCCAGCAGTTACTCGTTAACTATGTGGCAGAGTCAAGAGACCCAGTACTTC. Protein product: CASSYSLTMWQSQETQYF.

This clone was seen a few times. The J gene is TRBJ1-3, the V gene TRBV5-1; D gene unclear. Germline V gene sequence: CDR1 SGHRS, CDR2 YFSETQ. The V end lost 4 bases, the J end lost 0 bases, and 11 bases lay between the germline ends. The CDR3 loop spans 15 amino acids. The CDR3 sequence is CASSKTANSGNTIYF. The DNA for the CDR3 is TGCGCCAGCAGCAAGACGGCCAACTCTGGAAACACCATATATTTT. The variable domain in full, with the rest retrieved from reference TRBV5-1 and TRBJ1-3, is KAGVTQTPRYLIKTRGQQVTLSCSPISGHRSVSWYQQTPGQGLQFLFEYFSETQRNKGNFPGRFSGRQFSNSRSEMNVSTLELGDSALYLCASSKTANSGNTIYFGEGSWLTVV.

This chain connects TRBV25-1 to TRBJ1-4; D is undetermined. Trimming stripped 4 bases from V and 2 bases from J, with 11 bases between. CDR1 and CDR2 (germline): MGHDK, SYGVNS. The CDR3 length is 15 residues. In DNA, the CDR3 is TGTGCCAGCAGTGGATACAGCGCGACTAATGAAAAACTGTTTTTT. Protein product: CASSGYSATNEKLFF.

The chain combines TRBV10-3 with TRBJ2-7; D gene uncertain. This CDR3 comprises 14 residues. Germline assignment: CDR1 ENHRY and CDR2 SYGVKD. Deletions cut 6 bases from V and 0 bases from J, with 12 bases between. CDR3 in amino acids: CAIRSDRGSYEQYF. As DNA, the CDR3 is TGTGCCATCAGGTCCGACCGCGGCTCCTACGAGCAGTACTTC.

This rearrangement joins TRBV6-2 or TRBV6-3 to TRBJ2-7; TRBD2 is a possible D gene (5 bases). Trimming took 6 bases from V and 1 from J, leaving 16 bases between them. CDR1 is MNHEY, CDR2 SVGEGT, per germline. There are 15 residues in the CDR3. The CDR3 region is CASSQDLLSSYEQYV. Written as DNA, the CDR3 is TGTGCCAGCAGCCAGGACTTGCTTTCTTCCTACGAGCAGTACGTC.

The chain has TRBV6-5 and TRBJ1-1; D possibly corresponds to TRBD1 (5 bases). The CDR3 runs to 14 residues. V lost 3 bases, J lost 5 bases, and 13 bases lay in between. The germline V gene has CDR1 MNHEY and CDR2 SVGAGI. Here the CDR3 DNA reads TGTGCCAGCAGTTATGTGGGAGAGGGGACTGAAGCTTTCTTT. Its translation: CASSYVGEGTEAFF.

The CDR3 loop is CASSPLEYSEAFF. CDR3 nucleotide sequence: TGCGCCAGCAGTCCCTTGGAATATTCTGAAGCTTTCTTT. The genes are TRBV23-1 and TRBJ1-1; the D is unclear. TRBV23-1 is filed as an ORF, its function uncertain. Trimming cost V 4 bases and J 6 bases, with 12 bases left between them. The CDR3 is 13 residues long.

The gene calls are TRBV7-9 and TRBJ2-1; D is perhaps TRBD2 (7 bases). V lost 4 bases and J lost 8, with 12 bases in between. In germline, CDR1 is SEHNR, CDR2 FQNEAQ (reference sequence). CDR3 length equals 13 residues. As DNA, the CDR3 is TGTGCCAGCAGCTGGGGGGAGGGGGATGAGCAGTTCTTC. Its protein product is CASSWGEGDEQFF.

The chain has TRBV3-1 (or the pseudogene TRBV3-2) and TRBJ2-3; D call uncertain. The CDR3 contains 14 residues. V gave up 1 base and J gave up 2 bases, with 7 bases separating them. From germline, CDR1 is LGHDT and CDR2 YNNKEL (reference sequence). The CDR3 region has the DNA TGTGCCAGCAGCCAAGTTATAAACACAGATACGCAGTATTTT. Its protein is CASSQVINTDTQYF.

The rearrangement joins TRBV28 to TRBJ2-7; TRBD2 matches 7 bases. Per the germline V gene, CDR1 is MDHEN and CDR2 is SYDVKM. The CDR3 covers 14 residues. Germline trimming cut 3 bases from V and 5 bases from J; bases unmatched to any gene: 7. The CDR3 nucleotides read TGTGCCAGCAGTTTGTCGGGGGGAGTCCACGAGCAGTACTTC. This codes for CASSLSGGVHEQYF.

The chain combines TRBV5-1 with TRBJ2-2; weak D call: TRBD1 (6 bases). Germline V gene data show CDR1 as SGHRS and CDR2 as YFSETQ. CDR3 size: 14 residues. V was shortened by 5 bases and J by 7 bases, with 15 bases between the two germline ends. The chain's CDR3 is CASRLDSYVGELFF. The CDR3 coding sequence is TGCGCCAGCAGACTGGACAGCTACGTCGGGGAGCTGTTTTTT. Looking up the rest from reference TRBV5-1 and TRBJ2-2 gives the full variable domain: KAGVTQTPRYLIKTRGQQVTLSCSPISGHRSVSWYQQTPGQGLQFLFEYFSETQRNKGNFPGRFSGRQFSNSRSEMNVSTLELGDSALYLCASRLDSYVGELFFGEGSRLTVL.

The rearrangement joins TRBV7-2 to TRBJ2-5; D is undetermined. The CDR3 consists of 13 residues. Trimming cost V 1 base and J 4 bases, with 7 bases left between them. In germline, CDR1 is SGHTA, CDR2 FQGNSA. The DNA of the CDR3 is TGTGCCAGCAGCTTAGTGATTCGAGAGACCCAGTACTTC. It encodes CASSLVIRETQYF.

This clone has a handful of counts. The CDR3 bases are TGTGCCAGCAGTGAGCAGGGTATGGGCTATGGCTACACCTTC. The encoded protein is CASSEQGMGYGYTF. J is TRBJ1-2 and V is TRBV6-1; D is possibly TRBD1 (5 bases). The germline V and J ends were trimmed by 3 bases and 4 bases, with 12 bases remaining between them. CDR1 is MNHNS and CDR2 is SASEGT in the germline V gene. The CDR3 totals 14 residues.

The chain is built from TRBV18 and TRBJ1-1; 12 bases are a match to TRBD1. V lost 2 bases and J lost 3; bases outside the gene matches: 7. The CDR3 is 17 amino acids. CDR1 and CDR2 (germline): KGHSH, LQKENI. CDR3 DNA: TGTGCCAGCTCACCATGGGGGACAGGGGGCAAGGACACTGAAGCTTTCTTT. It encodes CASSPWGTGGKDTEAFF.

The chain uses TRBV7-2 and TRBJ1-3; no definite D call. Looked up from germline, CDR1 is SGHTA and CDR2 is FQGNSA. The V end lost 5 bases, the J end lost 0 bases, and 11 bases lay between the germline ends. This CDR3 comprises 15 residues. The CDR3 bases are TGTGCCAGCAGCCCCACCGGCATCTCTGGAAACACCATATATTTT. Protein sequence: CASSPTGISGNTIYF.

V usage is TRBV5-4 and J usage is TRBJ1-1; 7 nucleotides align to TRBD1. The V segment lost 4 bases and the J segment 6 bases; nucleotides outside the gene matches: 12. CDR3 length equals 15 residues. Germline V gives CDR1 SGHNT, CDR2 YYREEE (reference sequence). The CDR3 region has the DNA TGTGCCAGCAGCCCCGGACAGGACGGCTCGGCTGAAGCTTTCTTT. Protein product: CASSPGQDGSAEAFF. The complete variable domain, with remaining parts taken from reference TRBV5-4 and TRBJ1-1, reads ETGVTQSPTHLIKTRGQQVTLRCSSQSGHNTVSWYQQALGQGPQFIFQYYREEENGRGNFPPRFSGLQFPNYSSELNVNALELDDSALYLCASSPGQDGSAEAFFGQGTRLTVV.

V usage is TRBV5-1 and J usage is TRBJ2-5, with no clear D. The length of the CDR3 is 12 residues. Germline V lookup: CDR1 SGHRS, CDR2 YFSETQ. V lost 5 bases and J lost 5, with 10 bases in between. The CDR3 loop is CASRSRAETQYF. The CDR3 nucleotides read TGCGCCAGCAGGAGCCGAGCGGAGACCCAGTACTTC.

V and J are TRBV6-2 or TRBV6-3 and TRBJ2-5; a possible D gene is TRBD1 (5 bases). V lost 5 bases, J lost 1 base, and 8 bases lay in between. In germline, CDR1 is MNHEY, CDR2 SVGEGT. The CDR3 sequence is 13 residues long. The CDR3 DNA reads TGTGCCAGCAGTCGACAGCTCCAAGAGACCCAGTACTTC. Residues: CASSRQLQETQYF.

In this sample, this clone turned up a few times. The V gene is TRBV6-5, the J gene TRBJ2-1; TRBD1 aligns across 7 bases. V shed 4 bases and J 2 bases; nucleotides not matched to a gene: 5. Germline lookup yields CDR1 MNHEY and CDR2 SVGAGI. The CDR3 is made up of 15 amino acids. The CDR3 protein is CASSFSGTAYNEQFF. The CDR3 nucleotides are TGTGCCAGCAGTTTTTCCGGGACAGCCTACAATGAGCAGTTCTTC.

This clone appeared a few times. The chain recombines TRBV5-1 with TRBJ1-4; TRBD1 aligns across 8 bases. CDR3 size: 15 residues. With V trimmed by 3 bases and J by 8 bases, 9 bases remained unmatched. The germline V gene encodes CDR1 SGHRS and CDR2 YFSETQ. CDR3: CASSSVEQGAEKLFF. CDR3 DNA: TGCGCCAGCAGCTCGGTTGAGCAGGGGGCCGAAAAACTGTTTTTT.